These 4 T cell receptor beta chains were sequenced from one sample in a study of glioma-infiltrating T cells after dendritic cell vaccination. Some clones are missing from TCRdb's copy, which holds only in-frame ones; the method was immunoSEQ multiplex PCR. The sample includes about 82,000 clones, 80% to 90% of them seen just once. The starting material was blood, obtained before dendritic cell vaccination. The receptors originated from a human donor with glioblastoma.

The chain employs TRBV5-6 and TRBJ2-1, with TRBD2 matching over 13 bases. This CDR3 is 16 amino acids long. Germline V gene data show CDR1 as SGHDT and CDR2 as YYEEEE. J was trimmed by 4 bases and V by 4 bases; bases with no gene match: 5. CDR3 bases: TGTGCCAGCAGCGGACCACTAGCGGGGGGGTACAATGAGCAGTTCTTC. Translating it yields CASSGPLAGGYNEQFF.

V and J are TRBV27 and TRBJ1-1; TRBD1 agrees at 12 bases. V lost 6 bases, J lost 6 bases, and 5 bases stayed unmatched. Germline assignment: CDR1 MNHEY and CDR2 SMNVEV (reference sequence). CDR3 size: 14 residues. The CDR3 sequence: CASRRDRGLPEAFF. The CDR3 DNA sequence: TGTGCCAGCAGGAGGGACAGGGGGCTCCCTGAAGCTTTCTTT.

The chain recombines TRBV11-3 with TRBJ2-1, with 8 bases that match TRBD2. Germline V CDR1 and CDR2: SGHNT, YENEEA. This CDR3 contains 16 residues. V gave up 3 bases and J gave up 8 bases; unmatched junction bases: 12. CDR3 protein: CASSLDSGSWSDEQFF. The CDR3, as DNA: TGTGCCAGCAGCTTGGACAGCGGGAGTTGGAGCGATGAGCAGTTCTTC.

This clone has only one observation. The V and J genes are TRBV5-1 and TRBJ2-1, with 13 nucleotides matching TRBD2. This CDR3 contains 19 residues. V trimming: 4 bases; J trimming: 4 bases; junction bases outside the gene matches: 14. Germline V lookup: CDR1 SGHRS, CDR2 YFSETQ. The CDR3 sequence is CASSQRLAGGPTDYNEQFF. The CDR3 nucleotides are TGCGCCAGCAGCCAAAGACTAGCGGGGGGCCCCACGGATTACAATGAGCAGTTCTTC.